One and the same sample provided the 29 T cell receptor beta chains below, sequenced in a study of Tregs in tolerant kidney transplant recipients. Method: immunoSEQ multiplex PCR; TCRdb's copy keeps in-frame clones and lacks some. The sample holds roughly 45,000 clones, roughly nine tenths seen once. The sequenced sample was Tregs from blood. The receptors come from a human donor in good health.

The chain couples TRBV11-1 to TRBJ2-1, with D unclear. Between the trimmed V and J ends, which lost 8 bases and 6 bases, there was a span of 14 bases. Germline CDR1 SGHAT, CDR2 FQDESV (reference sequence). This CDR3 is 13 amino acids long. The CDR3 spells CASHGPYGNEQFF. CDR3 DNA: TGTGCCAGCCACGGCCCTTATGGCAATGAGCAGTTCTTC.

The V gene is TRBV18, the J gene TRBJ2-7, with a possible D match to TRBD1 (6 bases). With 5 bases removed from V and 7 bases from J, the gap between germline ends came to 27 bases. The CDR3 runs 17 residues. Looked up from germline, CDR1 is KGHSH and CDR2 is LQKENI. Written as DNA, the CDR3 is TGTGCCAGCTCAACCATTCACGGGCGTCAGGGGCTAATTGAGCAGTACTTC. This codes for CASSTIHGRQGLIEQYF.

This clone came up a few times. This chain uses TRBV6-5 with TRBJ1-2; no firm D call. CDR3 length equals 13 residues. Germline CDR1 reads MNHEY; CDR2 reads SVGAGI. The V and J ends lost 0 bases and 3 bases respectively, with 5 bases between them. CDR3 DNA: TGTGCCAGCAGTTACTCCGTGGACTATGGCTACACCTTC. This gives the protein CASSYSVDYGYTF.

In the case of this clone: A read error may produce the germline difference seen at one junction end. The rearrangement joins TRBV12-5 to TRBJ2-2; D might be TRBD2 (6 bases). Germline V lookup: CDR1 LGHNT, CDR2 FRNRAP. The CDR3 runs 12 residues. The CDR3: CASGLGTGGLFF. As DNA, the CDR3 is TGTGCTAGTGGTTTAGGGACCGGGGGGCTGTTTTTT.

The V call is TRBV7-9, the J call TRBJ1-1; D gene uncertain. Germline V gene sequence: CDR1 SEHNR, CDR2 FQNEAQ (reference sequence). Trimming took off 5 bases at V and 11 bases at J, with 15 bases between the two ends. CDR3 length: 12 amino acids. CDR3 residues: CASSRALTEAFF. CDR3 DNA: TGTGCCAGCAGCCGGGCCCTAACGGAGGCTTTCTTT.

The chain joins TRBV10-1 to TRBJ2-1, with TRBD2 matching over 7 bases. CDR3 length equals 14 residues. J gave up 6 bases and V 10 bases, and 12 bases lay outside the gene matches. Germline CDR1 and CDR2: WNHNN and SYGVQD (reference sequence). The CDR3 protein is CATTLAVLRNEQFF. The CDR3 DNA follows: TGCGCCACTACCCTAGCGGTCCTGCGCAATGAGCAGTTCTTC.

The CDR3 is CASSVEIGGELFF. The CDR3 region has the DNA TGTGCCAGCAGTGTGGAGATAGGCGGGGAGCTGTTTTTT. The V call is TRBV6-4, the J call TRBJ2-2; no clear D. Trimming took off 4 bases at V and 7 bases at J, with 10 bases between the two ends. This CDR3 has 13 residues. Germline V lookup: CDR1 MRHNA, CDR2 SNTAGT.

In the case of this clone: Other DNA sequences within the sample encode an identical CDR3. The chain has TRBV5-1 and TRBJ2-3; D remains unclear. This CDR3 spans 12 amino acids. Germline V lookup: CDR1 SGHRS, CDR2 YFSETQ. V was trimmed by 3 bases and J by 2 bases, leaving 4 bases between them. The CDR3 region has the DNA TGCGCCAGCAGCTCCATCACAGATACGCAGTATTTT. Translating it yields CASSSITDTQYF. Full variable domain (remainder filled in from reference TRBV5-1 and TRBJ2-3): KAGVTQTPRYLIKTRGQQVTLSCSPISGHRSVSWYQQTPGQGLQFLFEYFSETQRNKGNFPGRFSGRQFSNSRSEMNVSTLELGDSALYLCASSSITDTQYFGPGTRLTVL.

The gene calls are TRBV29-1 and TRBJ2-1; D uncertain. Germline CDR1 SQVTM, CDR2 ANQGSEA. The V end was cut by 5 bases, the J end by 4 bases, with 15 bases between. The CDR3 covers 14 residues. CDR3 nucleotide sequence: TGCAGCGTTATTGGCCTAATGTCGTACAATGAGCAGTTCTTC. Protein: CSVIGLMSYNEQFF.

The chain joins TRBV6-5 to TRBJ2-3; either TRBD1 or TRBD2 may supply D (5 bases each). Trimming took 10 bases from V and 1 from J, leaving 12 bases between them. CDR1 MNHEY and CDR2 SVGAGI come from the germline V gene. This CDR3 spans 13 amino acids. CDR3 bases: TGTGCCACCTTGAGAGGGGGCACAGATACGCAGTATTTT. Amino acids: CATLRGGTDTQYF.

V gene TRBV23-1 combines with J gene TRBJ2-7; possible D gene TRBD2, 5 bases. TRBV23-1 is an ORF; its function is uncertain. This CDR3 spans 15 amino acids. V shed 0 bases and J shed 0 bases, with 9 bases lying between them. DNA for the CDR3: TGCGCCAGCAGTCAATCCGGGAACAGCTCCTACGAGCAGTACTTC. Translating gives CASSQSGNSSYEQYF.

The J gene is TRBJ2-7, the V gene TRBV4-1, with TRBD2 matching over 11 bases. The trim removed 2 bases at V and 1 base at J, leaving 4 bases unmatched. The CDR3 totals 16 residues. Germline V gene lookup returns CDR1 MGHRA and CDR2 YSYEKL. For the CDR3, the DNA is TGCGCCAGCAGCCAAATCGGGACTAGCGGATCCTACGAGCAGTACTTC. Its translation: CASSQIGTSGSYEQYF.

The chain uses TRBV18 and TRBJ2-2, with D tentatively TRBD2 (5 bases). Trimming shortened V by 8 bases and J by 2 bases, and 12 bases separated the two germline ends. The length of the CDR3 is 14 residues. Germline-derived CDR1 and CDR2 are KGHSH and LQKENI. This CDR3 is CASLEGENTGELFF. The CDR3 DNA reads TGTGCCAGCCTTGAGGGTGAAAACACCGGGGAGCTGTTTTTT.

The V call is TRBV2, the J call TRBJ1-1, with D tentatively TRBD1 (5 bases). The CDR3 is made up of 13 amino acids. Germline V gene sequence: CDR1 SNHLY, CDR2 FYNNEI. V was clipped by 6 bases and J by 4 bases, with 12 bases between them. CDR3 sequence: CASSGQGGTEAFF. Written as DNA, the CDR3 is TGTGCCAGCAGCGGGCAGGGAGGCACTGAAGCTTTCTTT.

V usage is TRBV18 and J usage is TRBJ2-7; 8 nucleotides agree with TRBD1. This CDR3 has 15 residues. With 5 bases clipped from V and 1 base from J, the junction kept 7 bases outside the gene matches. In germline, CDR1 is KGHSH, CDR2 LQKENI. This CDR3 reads CASSIAGTGSYEQYF. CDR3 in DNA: TGTGCCAGCTCAATCGCCGGGACAGGTTCCTACGAGCAGTACTTC.

CDR3 sequence (DNA): TGTGCCAGCATTCGGGACAGGGGGAGCTCCTACGAGCAGTACTTC. Translation: CASIRDRGSSYEQYF. V gene TRBV5-5 combines with J gene TRBJ2-7; 11 nucleotides match TRBD1. V lost 6 bases to trimming and J lost 0 bases; unmatched junction nucleotides: 5. The length of the CDR3 is 15 residues. Per germline, CDR1 SGHKS and CDR2 YYEKEE (reference sequence).

CDR3 sequence: CASSPGMDEQFF. The CDR3 DNA follows: TGTGCCAGCTCACCAGGGATGGATGAGCAGTTCTTC. J is TRBJ2-1 and V is TRBV18, with D unresolved. The ends were cut back, 2 bases at V and 8 bases at J, with 7 bases in the middle. The germline V gene has CDR1 KGHSH and CDR2 LQKENI. The CDR3 sequence is 12 residues long.

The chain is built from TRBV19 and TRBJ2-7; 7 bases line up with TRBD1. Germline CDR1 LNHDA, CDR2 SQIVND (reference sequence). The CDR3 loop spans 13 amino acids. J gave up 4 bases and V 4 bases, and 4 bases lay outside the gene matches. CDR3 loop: CASSRDRDYEQYF. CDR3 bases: TGTGCCAGTAGTAGGGACAGAGATTACGAGCAGTACTTC.

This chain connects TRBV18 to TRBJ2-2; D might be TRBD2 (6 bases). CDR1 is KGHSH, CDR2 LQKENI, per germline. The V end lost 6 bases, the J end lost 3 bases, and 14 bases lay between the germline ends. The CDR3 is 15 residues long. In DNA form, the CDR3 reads TGTGCCAGCTCGCTCAGTTTAGCGGACACCGGGGAGCTGTTTTTT. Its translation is CASSLSLADTGELFF. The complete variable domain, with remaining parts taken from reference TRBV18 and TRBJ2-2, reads NAGVMQNPRHLVRRRGQEARLRCSPMKGHSHVYWYRQLPEEGLKFMVYLQKENIIDESGMPKERFSAEFPKEGPSILRIQQVVRGDSAAYFCASSLSLADTGELFFGEGSRLTVL.

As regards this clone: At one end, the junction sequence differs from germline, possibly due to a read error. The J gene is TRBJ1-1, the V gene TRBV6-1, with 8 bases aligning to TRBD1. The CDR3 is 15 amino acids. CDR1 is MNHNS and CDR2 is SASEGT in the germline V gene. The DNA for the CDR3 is TGTGCCAGCAGTGGACAGGGGACAATGAAGACTGAAGCTTTCTTT. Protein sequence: CASSGQGTMKTEAFF.

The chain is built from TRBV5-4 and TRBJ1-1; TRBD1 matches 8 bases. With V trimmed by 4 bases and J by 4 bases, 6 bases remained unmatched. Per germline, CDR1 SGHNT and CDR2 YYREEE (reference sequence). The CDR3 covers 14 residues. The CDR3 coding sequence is TGTGCCAGCAGCGTAGACAGGGGTGGCACTGAAGCTTTCTTT. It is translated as CASSVDRGGTEAFF.

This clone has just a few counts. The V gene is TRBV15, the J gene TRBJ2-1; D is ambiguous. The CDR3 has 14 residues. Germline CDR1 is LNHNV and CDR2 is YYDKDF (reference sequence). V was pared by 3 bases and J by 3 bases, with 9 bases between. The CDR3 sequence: CATSSGGNYNEQFF. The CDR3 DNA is TGTGCCACCAGCAGCGGCGGAAACTACAATGAGCAGTTCTTC.

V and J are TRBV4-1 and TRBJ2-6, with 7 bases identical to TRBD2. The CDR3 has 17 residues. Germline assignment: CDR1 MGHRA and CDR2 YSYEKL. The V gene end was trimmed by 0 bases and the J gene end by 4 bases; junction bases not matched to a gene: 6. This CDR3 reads CASSQEGEGSGANVLTF. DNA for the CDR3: TGCGCCAGCAGCCAAGAGGGGGAGGGGTCCGGGGCCAACGTCCTGACTTTC.

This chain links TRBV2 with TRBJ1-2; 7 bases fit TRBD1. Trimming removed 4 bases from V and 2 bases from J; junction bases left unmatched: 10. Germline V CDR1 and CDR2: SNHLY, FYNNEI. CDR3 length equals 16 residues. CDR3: CASSASRGNRNYGYTF. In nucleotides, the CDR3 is TGTGCCAGCAGTGCGAGCAGGGGGAATAGAAACTATGGCTACACCTTC.

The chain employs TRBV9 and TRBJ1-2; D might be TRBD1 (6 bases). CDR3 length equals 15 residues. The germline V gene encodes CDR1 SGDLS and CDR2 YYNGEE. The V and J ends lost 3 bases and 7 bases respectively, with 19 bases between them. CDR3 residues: CASSATSQGTGGYTF. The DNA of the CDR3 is TGTGCCAGCAGCGCTACTTCCCAGGGGACGGGTGGCTACACCTTC. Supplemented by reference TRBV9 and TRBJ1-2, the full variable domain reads DSGVTQTPKHLITATGQRVTLRCSPRSGDLSVYWYQQSLDQGLQFLIQYYNGEERAKGNILERFSAQQFPDLHSELNLSSLELGDSALYFCASSATSQGTGGYTFGSGTRLTVV.

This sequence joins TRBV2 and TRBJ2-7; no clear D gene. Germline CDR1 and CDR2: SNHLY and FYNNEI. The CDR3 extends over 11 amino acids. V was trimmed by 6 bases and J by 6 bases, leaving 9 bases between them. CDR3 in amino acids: CASSLGSEQYF. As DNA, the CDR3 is TGTGCCAGCAGCCTAGGGTCCGAGCAGTACTTC.

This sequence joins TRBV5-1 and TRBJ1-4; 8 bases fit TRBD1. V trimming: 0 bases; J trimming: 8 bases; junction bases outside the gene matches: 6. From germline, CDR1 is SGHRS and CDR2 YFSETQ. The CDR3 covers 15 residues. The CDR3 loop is CASSLGTGRYEKLFF. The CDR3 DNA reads TGCGCCAGCAGCTTGGGGACAGGGAGGTACGAAAAACTGTTTTTT.

For the CDR3, the DNA is TGCAGCGTTGCTCAATGGCGGAACACCGGGGAGCTGTTTTTT. Translation gives CSVAQWRNTGELFF. This chain connects TRBV29-1 to TRBJ2-2, with no clear D. Germline CDR1 SQVTM, CDR2 ANQGSEA. The CDR3 sequence is 14 residues long. V was shortened by 4 bases and J by 1 base, with 10 bases between the two germline ends.

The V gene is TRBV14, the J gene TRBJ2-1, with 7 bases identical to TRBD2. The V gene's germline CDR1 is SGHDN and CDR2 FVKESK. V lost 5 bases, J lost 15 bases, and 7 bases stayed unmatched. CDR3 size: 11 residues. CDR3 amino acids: CASSSAGEAFF. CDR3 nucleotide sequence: TGTGCCAGCAGCTCTGCGGGGGAAGCGTTCTTC.